This T cell receptor (beta chain) was profiled in a study of blood T cell repertoires in COVID-19. The repertoire was sequenced with immunoSEQ multiplex PCR; TCRdb's copy has only in-frame clones and lacks some. Here the sample spans 250,000 to 350,000 clones, 90% being singletons. Sequenced sample: PBMCs or T cells enriched from blood (not recorded which). This clonotype was sampled from a woman between 18 and 30 years old with acute COVID-19.

This CDR3 is CASRPSGITDTQYF. The CDR3 nucleotides are TGTGCCAGCAGGCCTAGCGGGATCACAGATACGCAGTATTTT. The V gene is TRBV6-6, the J gene TRBJ2-3, with TRBD2 matching 9 bases. The CDR3 consists of 14 residues. Germline V gives CDR1 MNHNY, CDR2 SVGAGI (reference sequence). Losses at the gene ends were 6 bases for V and 2 bases for J; bases not matched to a gene: 3.